Listed below are T cell receptor beta chains from one sample, sequenced in a study of cytomegalovirus exposure and HLA in healthy donors. Measured with immunoSEQ multiplex PCR; TCRdb has only the in-frame clones, and not every one. This sample contains around 52,000 clones. The specimen was PBMCs. All receptors come from a man aged 35 to 55 in good health and CMV-seropositive. CDR3s include the opening cysteine and the closing phenylalanine or tryptophan. D genes are given only for firm matches.

16	TRBJ2-1	TRBD2	TRBV5-4	TGTGCCAGCAGCCAAGATTCTAGCGGGGGGTACAATGAGCAGTTCTTC	CASSQDSSGGYNEQFF
19	TRBJ2-1	TRBD1	TRBV9	TGTGCCAGCAGCGAGAGTCTGGGGGGGGGACAGGGGGGTAACGCTGAGCAGTTCTTC	CASSESLGGGQGGNAEQFF
14	TRBJ2-2	.	TRBV4-2	TGTGCCAGCAGCCAAGAGCAGGACACCGGGGAGCTGTTTTTT	CASSQEQDTGELFF
13	TRBJ2-7	.	TRBV7-3	TGTGCCAGCAGCTTAAACGAGGGTAGCGAGCAGTACTTC	CASSLNEGSEQYF
15	TRBJ1-5	.	TRBV19	TGTGCCAGTAGTATAGATTCCAGGTCAGGTCAGCCCCAGCATTTT	CASSIDSRSGQPQHF
13	TRBJ2-7	.	TRBV6-1	TGTGCCAGCAGGGGTGCAGGGTTGTACGAGCAGTACTTC	CASRGAGLYEQYF
12	TRBJ2-7	.	TRBV5-1	TGCGCCAGCAGCTTGGACTTCTACGAGCAGTACTTC	CASSLDFYEQYF
15	TRBJ2-5	TRBD2	TRBV6-1	TGTGCCAGCAGTCTAGCGGGAGGGCCAGCGGAGACCCAATACTTC	CASSLAGGPAETQYF
12	TRBJ1-1	.	TRBV27	TGTCCTACGGGGGTTCTGAACACTGAAGCTTTCTTT	CPTGVLNTEAFF
16	TRBJ2-2	TRBD2	TRBV7-9	TGTGCCAGCAGCTTAGATCGGGGGGGCCTCACCGGGGAGCTGTTTTTT	CASSLDRGGLTGELFF
12	TRBJ2-7	.	TRBV30	TGTGCCTGGTCCAGGGTAGGGTACGAGCAGTACTTC	CAWSRVGYEQYF
12	TRBJ2-5	.	TRBV18	TGTGCCAGCTCACCACCGTCGGGGAAGCAGTACTTC	CASSPPSGKQYF